This TCR beta chain was found in a study of T cells in women clearing cervical HPV infection. All donors had a single incident cervical HPV16 infection, not prevalent. With regard to this clone: The CDR3 extends 3 residues past the end of the read, so its final part is completed from the germline J gene.

The length of the CDR3 is 15 residues. The V and J ends lost 3 bases and 5 bases, in that order; junction bases with no gene match: 10. Germline CDR1 is KGHSH and CDR2 is LQKENI. Libraries were prepared by immunoSEQ multiplex PCR; TCRdb keeps only in-frame clonotypes and omits some of them. The specimen's table records 25,000 to 35,000 clones. This clonotype was sampled from a woman aged 18-70 years with a cervical HPV16 infection that either progressed to CIN3+ or cleared (not recorded which). Sequences were obtained from blood buffy coat. The V gene is TRBV18, the J gene TRBJ2-7; 7 bases are shared with TRBD1. The part of the CDR3 DNA that was read is TGTGCCAGCTCACCGGTCGGCAGGGGGAAACACGAG. Its protein is CASSPVGRGKHE. The full CDR3 sequence reads CASSPVGRGKHEQYF.